Listed below are T cell receptor beta chains from one sample, sequenced in a study of blood T cell repertoires in COVID-19. Measured with immunoSEQ multiplex PCR; TCRdb has only the in-frame clones, and not every one. Among roughly 380,000 clones listed, approximately 89% were seen once. The sample comprised peripheral blood. Source of these receptors: a woman aged 60-75 years with COVID-19, enrolled during active disease. CDR3s include the opening cysteine and the closing phenylalanine or tryptophan. A D gene is named only where the DNA matches it firmly. Part of the rows lack a size; the others show once, few, many or a class for expanded clones.

j_call	d_call	cdr3_length	v_call	clone_size	cdr3_nt	cdr3_aa
TRBJ1-4	.	11	TRBV12-3/TRBV12-4	.	TGTGCCACTCAGGGGAATGAAAAACTGTTTTTT	CATQGNEKLFF
TRBJ2-5	.	14	TRBV6-5	.	TGTGCCAGCAGTTTCAGGGTAGAAACAGAGACCCAGTACTTC	CASSFRVETETQYF
TRBJ1-4	TRBD1	11	TRBV9	.	TGTGCCAAAGACAGGGGCGAAAAACTGTTTTTT	CAKDRGEKLFF
TRBJ1-2	.	12	TRBV29-1	.	TGCAGCGTCCAGAACAGGGAGTTTAGCTACACCTTC	CSVQNREFSYTF
TRBJ2-7	.	15	TRBV6-5	.	TGTGCCAGCAGTTCGACAGACCTCCTCTCCTACGAGCAGTACTTC	CASSSTDLLSYEQYF
TRBJ1-4	.	14	TRBV5-1	.	TGCGCCAGCAGCTCTTCAGGGAAGTTAGAAAAACTGTTTTTT	CASSSSGKLEKLFF
TRBJ2-3	TRBD2	16	TRBV5-1	once	TGCGCCAGCAGCTTGTCACTACTTGCGGGGGGGAGTACGCAGTATTTT	CASSLSLLAGGSTQYF
TRBJ1-2	TRBD1	15	TRBV9	.	TGTGCCAGCAGCGTCGCCGGGACAGTCAGTGATGGCTACACCTTC	CASSVAGTVSDGYTF
TRBJ2-2	.	15	TRBV11-2	.	TGTGCCAGCAGCCCCGAGGCCTTGAACACCGGGGAGCTGTTTTTT	CASSPEALNTGELFF
TRBJ1-2	.	12	TRBV3-1/TRBV3-2	.	TGTGCCAGCAGCCAAGGAGGCGGAGGCTACACCTTC	CASSQGGGGYTF
TRBJ1-3	.	16	TRBV3-1/TRBV3-2	.	TGTGCCAGCAGCCGTGCAGGAGGCTCCTCTGGAAACACCATATATTTT	CASSRAGGSSGNTIYF
TRBJ1-4	.	13	TRBV25-1	.	TGTGCCAGCAGTCTGACAGGTGCTGAAAAACTGTTTTTT	CASSLTGAEKLFF
TRBJ2-3	.	16	TRBV9	.	TGTGCCAGCAGCGTAGCTACCAGGTACGGCACAGATACGCAGTATTTT	CASSVATRYGTDTQYF
TRBJ1-1	.	13	TRBV19	.	TGTGCCAGTAATCCGGGTTTGAACACTGAAGCTTTCTTT	CASNPGLNTEAFF
TRBJ1-1	.	11	TRBV30	.	TGTGCCTGGAGACAGGAAGCTGAAGCTTTCTTT	CAWRQEAEAFF
TRBJ2-3	.	16	TRBV5-1	.	TGCGCCAGCAGCTTGGGTCGGGGTCAACTCACAGATACGCAGTATTTT	CASSLGRGQLTDTQYF
TRBJ2-1	TRBD1	17	TRBV5-1	.	TGCGCCAGCAGCTTGGGACCCCAGACAGGGGTCTTGAATGAGCAGTTCTTC	CASSLGPQTGVLNEQFF
TRBJ2-7	TRBD1	15	TRBV18	.	TGTGCCAGCTCACCTGACAGGGTACGGACCTACGAGCAGTACTTC	CASSPDRVRTYEQYF
TRBJ2-3	.	14	TRBV6-5	once	TGTGCCAGCAGTTACCGGACAGTCACAGATACGCAGTATTTT	CASSYRTVTDTQYF
TRBJ1-1	TRBD1	14	TRBV6-5	few	TGTGCCAGCAGACTCAGGGGGCGAGACACTGAAGCTTTCTTT	CASRLRGRDTEAFF
TRBJ1-6	.	15	TRBV6-5	.	TGTGCCAGCAGGGAGGACTTTTCTTATAATTCACCCCTCCACTTT	CASREDFSYNSPLHF
TRBJ2-3	.	14	TRBV6-5	.	TGTGCCAGCTTCCCCGCGGGCGCCCCAGATACGCAGTATTTT	CASFPAGAPDTQYF
TRBJ2-6	TRBD1	18	TRBV19	.	TGTGCCAGTGGGTTGGGGACAGGACGGGCATCTGGGGCCAACGTCCTGACTTTC	CASGLGTGRASGANVLTF
TRBJ1-4	.	13	TRBV12-3/TRBV12-4	.	TGTGCCAGCAGTTTACGGGGTAATGAAAAACTGTTTTTT	CASSLRGNEKLFF
TRBJ1-4	TRBD1	17	TRBV7-9	.	TGTGCCAGCAGCTTACTGACCCCCGGGACAGACCATGAAAAACTGTTTTTT	CASSLLTPGTDHEKLFF
TRBJ1-4	.	13	TRBV24-1	.	TGTGCCACCAGCAGTGCAACTAATGAAAAACTGTTTTTT	CATSSATNEKLFF
TRBJ1-1	TRBD1	14	TRBV30	once	TGTGCCTGGAGTCGAAACAGGGGGAGCACTGAAGCTTTCTTT	CAWSRNRGSTEAFF
TRBJ2-7	.	15	TRBV15	once	TGTGCCACCAGCAGTACGCTAGCTGCCTCGGGGGAGCAGTACTTC	CATSSTLAASGEQYF
TRBJ2-2	.	14	TRBV2	.	TGTGCCAGCAAGGGGGGGACAAGGGCCGGGGAGCTGTTTTTT	CASKGGTRAGELFF
TRBJ1-2	.	16	TRBV7-2	.	TGTGCCAGCAGCTTAACTCAGGGAGGCTATAGGGAGGGCTACACCTTC	CASSLTQGGYREGYTF
TRBJ2-7	TRBD1	16	TRBV14	once	TGTGCCAGCAGCGACCATTTCGGGACAGGGAACCACGAGCAGTACTTC	CASSDHFGTGNHEQYF
TRBJ2-3	.	13	TRBV12-3/TRBV12-4	once	TGTGCCAGCAGTTTACAGAGCACAGATACGCAGTATTTT	CASSLQSTDTQYF
TRBJ1-6	.	17	TRBV11-2	once	TGTGCCAGCAGCTTAGTTCTCCCAGGGACCTATAATTCACCCCTCCACTTT	CASSLVLPGTYNSPLHF
TRBJ2-5	TRBD1	15	TRBV28	once	TGTGCCAGCAGCCCAGGGGGAAACCTACAAGAGACCCAGTACTTC	CASSPGGNLQETQYF
TRBJ1-4	.	14	TRBV7-9	.	TGTGCCAGCAGCTTGATAGTCGGGGGTGAAAAACTGTTTTTT	CASSLIVGGEKLFF
TRBJ1-1	TRBD1	15	TRBV5-4	.	TGTGCCAGCAGCCCGGACAGGGGGGTTAACACTGAAGCTTTCTTT	CASSPDRGVNTEAFF
TRBJ2-2	TRBD1	17	TRBV7-3	.	TGTGCCAGCAGCTTAAGGCCAGGGGGCGCGGACACCGGGGAGCTGTTTTTT	CASSLRPGGADTGELFF
TRBJ2-1	TRBD2	14	TRBV5-4	.	TGTGCCAGCGCTAGCGGGGGGGCCATCAATGAGCAGTTCTTC	CASASGGAINEQFF
TRBJ2-5	TRBD2	16	TRBV7-2	.	TGTGCCAGCAGACGGACTAGCGGGGGGATTCAAGAGACCCAGTACTTC	CASRRTSGGIQETQYF
TRBJ1-4	.	16	TRBV7-9	.	TGTGCCAGCAGCGGTCTCCCCGGGACAACTAATGAAAAACTGTTTTTT	CASSGLPGTTNEKLFF
TRBJ1-2	.	14	TRBV18	.	TGTGCCAGCTCACCATTCGAGGGATCGGTCGGCTACACCTTC	CASSPFEGSVGYTF
TRBJ1-6	.	15	TRBV2	.	TGTGCCAGCAGTGCCCTGGGAGGGGGATCCTCACCCCTCCACTTT	CASSALGGGSSPLHF
TRBJ1-1	.	14	TRBV7-8	.	TGTGCCAGCCGAGCTTGGACGGGGAGAGCTGAAGCTTTCTTT	CASRAWTGRAEAFF
TRBJ1-1	.	12	TRBV28	.	TGTGCCAGCATTACTACAGGGTCGGGAGCTTTCTTT	CASITTGSGAFF
TRBJ2-7	.	12	TRBV7-9	.	TGTGCCAGCAGCTTCCGTTCCTACGAGCAGTACTTC	CASSFRSYEQYF
TRBJ1-2	TRBD1	13	TRBV5-1	.	TGCGCCAGCACAGGACAGGGGAACTATGGCTACACCTTC	CASTGQGNYGYTF
TRBJ2-2	.	14	TRBV15	once	TGTGCCACCAGCAGAGGCGCGAACACCGGGGAGCTGTTTTTT	CATSRGANTGELFF
TRBJ2-1	.	19	TRBV5-6	.	TGTGCCAGCAGCTTGGCCAGGGGTAAATCACAACTAACCTACAATGAGCAGTTCTTC	CASSLARGKSQLTYNEQFF
TRBJ1-3	.	14	TRBV19	.	TGTGCCAGTAGCCGGGCCGGGACTGGAAACACCATATATTTT	CASSRAGTGNTIYF
TRBJ1-4	.	14	TRBV7-2	.	TGTGCCAGCAGCTTAGTTCAGGGATCCGAAAAACTGTTTTTT	CASSLVQGSEKLFF
TRBJ2-3	TRBD1	15	TRBV6-5	.	TGTGCCAGCAGTCTACAGGGGGTTAGCACAGATACGCAGTATTTT	CASSLQGVSTDTQYF
TRBJ1-4	.	15	TRBV5-6	.	TGTGCCAGCAGCTTCAATGGGCTGCCGGATGAAAAACTGTTTTTT	CASSFNGLPDEKLFF
TRBJ1-6	.	14	TRBV7-9	.	TGTGCCAGCAGCTCACAGGCTCCGGCGTCACCCCTCCACTTT	CASSSQAPASPLHF
TRBJ2-7	TRBD1	15	TRBV19	.	TGTGCCAGTAGTAAGGTCCCAGGGGGTCTTCACGAGCAGTACTTC	CASSKVPGGLHEQYF
TRBJ1-1	.	13	TRBV2	.	TGTGCCAGCCGGAGGGGTGTTAACACTGAAGCTTTCTTT	CASRRGVNTEAFF
TRBJ2-6	TRBD2	16	TRBV11-2	.	TGTGCCAGCAGCTCCGAGCGGGGGACTGGGGCCAACGTCCTGACTTTC	CASSSERGTGANVLTF
TRBJ1-1	.	13	TRBV5-6	.	TGTGCCAGCGCTCCGGGAGCTAACACTGAAGCTTTCTTT	CASAPGANTEAFF
TRBJ1-5	.	15	TRBV19	.	TGTGCCAGTACCACTGCCGGGTCCCCAAATCAGCCCCAGCATTTT	CASTTAGSPNQPQHF
TRBJ1-2	TRBD1	15	TRBV5-1	.	TGCGCCAGCAGCTTGAGACAGGGGGGTGTCTATGGCTACACCTTC	CASSLRQGGVYGYTF